Listed below are T cell receptor beta chains from one sample, sequenced in a study of CD4 T cells in relation to SARS-CoV-2 and coronaviruses. Profiled with immunoSEQ multiplex PCR; TCRdb holds only in-frame clones, not every one. Of under 90,000 clones in the sample, approximately 95% are singletons; the top ten hold 0.2% to 0.25%. The sample was naive CD4+ T cells from PBMCs. Receptors were obtained from a human donor in good health. Both conserved end residues are part of each CDR3. A D gene is named only where the DNA matches it firmly. Not all rows give a size; the values are once, few, many and, for expanded clones, a class.

-	once	TRBV5-1	TRBJ1-1	TGCGCCAGCAGCCAGACGCAGGGGACTACTAACACTGAAGCTTTCTTT	CASSQTQGTTNTEAFF
-	-	TRBV27	TRBJ1-1	TGTGCCAGCAGTTTAAGACGAGTTCTTACTGAAGCTTTCTTT	CASSLRRVLTEAFF
TRBD1	-	TRBV25-1	TRBJ2-5	TGTGCCAGCAGCGACGACAGGGAACGAGAGACCCAGTACTTC	CASSDDRERETQYF
TRBD1	-	TRBV18	TRBJ1-2	TGTGCCAGCTCACCACGGGTGCTACAGGGACAGGCAAATTATGGCTACACCTTC	CASSPRVLQGQANYGYTF
-	few	TRBV2	TRBJ1-3	TGTGCCAGCCTGCTGGACAGTGGAAACACCATATATTTT	CASLLDSGNTIYF
-	-	TRBV6-5	TRBJ2-1	TGTGCCAGTCGACAGAGCTCCTACAATGAGCAGTTCTTC	CASRQSSYNEQFF
TRBD1	-	TRBV28	TRBJ1-6	TGTGCCAGCAGTATCCGGGACAGTTATAATTCACCCCTCCACTTT	CASSIRDSYNSPLHF
-	-	TRBV5-1	TRBJ2-7	TGCGCCAGCAGCTCTTCAGGGGTCTACGAGCAGTACTTC	CASSSSGVYEQYF
TRBD1	-	TRBV5-4	TRBJ1-1	TGTGCCAGTCGGGGACAGGCGGGGACTGAAGCTTTCTTT	CASRGQAGTEAFF
-	-	TRBV27	TRBJ2-2	TGTGCCAGCAGTTTAACAACCGGGGAGCTGTTTTTT	CASSLTTGELFF
TRBD2	few	TRBV7-3	TRBJ2-3	TGTGCCAGCAGCTCGGGGGGAGCGGGGGCGAATACGCAGTATTTT	CASSSGGAGANTQYF
-	once	TRBV5-8	TRBJ1-5	TGTGCCAGCAGCTTGGTAGGGGATCAGCCCCAGCATTTT	CASSLVGDQPQHF
-	-	TRBV19	TRBJ2-3	TGTGCCAGTAGGACAAGCGGTAGCACAGATACGCAGTATTTT	CASRTSGSTDTQYF
TRBD1	once	TRBV18	TRBJ2-1	TGTGCCAGCTCGATACGGACAGGGAAAGACAATGAGCAGTTCTTC	CASSIRTGKDNEQFF
TRBD2	once	TRBV7-3	TRBJ2-3	TGTGCCAGCAGCCTAGGACTAGCGGGGAGCACAGATACGCAGTATTTT	CASSLGLAGSTDTQYF
-	-	TRBV3-1/TRBV3-2	TRBJ2-3	TGTGCCAGCAGCCGGCTGTCCGATACGCAGTATTTT	CASSRLSDTQYF
-	-	TRBV30	TRBJ1-2	TGTGCCTGGAGTGGGCACCTGAACTATGGCTACACCTTC	CAWSGHLNYGYTF